Below, 30 T cell receptor beta chains from the same sample are listed, as sequenced in a study of T-cell memory formation after mild COVID-19. TCRdb itself ran the 5' RACE reads through MiXCR, one entry per CDR3 protein. The repertoire includes a few hundred thousand distinct CDR3 sequences, 24% of them detected once, and around 8.8% sits in the top ten. The sample consisted of PBMCs or a T cell subset sorted from them (not recorded which). The origin of the receptors is an adult woman who had mild COVID-19 (a few samples of this study predate the infection). Cell type and time point are not known.

This clonotype occurred a few times. J is TRBJ2-3 and V is TRBV5-1; D not certain. CDR1 SGHRS and CDR2 YFSETQ come from the germline V gene. The CDR3 has 15 amino acids. The V end was cut by 0 bases, the J end by 2 bases, with 10 bases between. Here the CDR3 reads CASSLGPVDTDTQYF. For the CDR3, the DNA is TGCGCCAGCAGCTTGGGGCCGGTGGACACAGATACGCAGTATTTT.

This clonotype was detected a few times. The chain has TRBV14 and TRBJ2-3; D not resolved. The length of the CDR3 is 17 residues. Trimming removed 0 bases at V and 6 bases at J, with 19 bases between. Germline CDR1 is SGHDN and CDR2 is FVKESK. For the CDR3, the DNA is TGTGCCAGCAGCCAAGATCTCCGGGTCCGGTCCAGGGATACGCAGTATTTT. This codes for CASSQDLRVRSRDTQYF.

This clonotype was seen a handful of times. The chain links TRBV24-1 to TRBJ2-2; D not certain. Germline assignment: CDR1 KGHDR and CDR2 SFDVKD. Trimming left V 5 bases short and J 5 bases short, with 5 bases between. CDR3 length equals 12 residues. Written as DNA, the CDR3 is TGTGCCACCAGTGCTAGGACCGGGGAGCTGTTTTTT. Amino acid sequence: CATSARTGELFF.

The sample holds a few counts of this clonotype. The rearrangement joins TRBV5-5 to TRBJ2-2; 7 bases fit TRBD2. CDR3 length: 13 amino acids. V gave up 7 bases and J gave up 3 bases; unmatched junction bases: 3. The germline V gene encodes CDR1 SGHKS and CDR2 YYEKEE (reference sequence). In nucleotides, the CDR3 is TGTGCCAGCCTCCGGGGGGACACCGGGGAGCTGTTTTTT. This sequence encodes CASLRGDTGELFF. Filled out from reference TRBV5-5 and TRBJ2-2, the complete variable domain reads DAGVTQSPTHLIKTRGQQVTLRCSPISGHKSVSWYQQVLGQGPQFIFQYYEKEERGRGNFPDRFSARQFPNYSSELNVNALLLGDSALYLCASLRGDTGELFFGEGSRLTVL.

In its sample, this clonotype was seen a few times. The chain carries TRBV12-3 or TRBV12-4 and TRBJ1-5; TRBD1 might be the D (5 bases). The V end was cut by 3 bases, the J end by 11 bases, with 11 bases between. CDR3 length: 12 amino acids. In DNA, the CDR3 is TGTGCCAGCAGTTTTGACAGCGAATCCCAGCATTTT. Residues: CASSFDSESQHF.

This clonotype appeared a single time. The V call is TRBV4-3, the J call TRBJ2-4; D may match TRBD1 or TRBD2 (5 bases each). Germline V gives CDR1 LGHNA, CDR2 YSLEER. The CDR3 runs to 15 residues. The V gene lost 5 bases and the J gene lost 6 bases, with 17 bases spanning the gap. CDR3 region: CASSYGQGGGNIQYF. CDR3 DNA sequence: TGCGCCAGCAGCTATGGGCAGGGTGGAGGAAACATTCAGTACTTC.

The rearrangement links TRBV12-3 or TRBV12-4 to TRBJ2-1, with D possibly TRBD2 on 5 matching bases. The CDR3 spans 14 residues. Trimming stripped 5 bases from V and 3 bases from J, with 11 bases between. In DNA form, the CDR3 reads TGTGCCAGCAGTCCTCTCCGGGGCTACAATGAGCAGTTCTTC. This sequence encodes CASSPLRGYNEQFF.

J is TRBJ2-6 and V is TRBV20-1; perhaps TRBD1 as D (5 bases). This CDR3 has 17 amino acids. Germline CDR1 is DFQATT and CDR2 is SNEGSKA (reference sequence). Trimming shortened V by 0 bases and J by 0 bases, and 12 bases separated the two germline ends. The CDR3 DNA reads as TGCAGTGCTAGAGACCGCTACGACAGCTCTGGGGCCAACGTCCTGACTTTC. This gives the protein CSARDRYDSSGANVLTF.

In its sample, this clonotype was seen a few times. This chain links TRBV4-2 with TRBJ1-1; possibly TRBD1 for D (5 bases). CDR1 is LGHNA, CDR2 YNFKEQ, per germline. The CDR3 consists of 12 residues. Deletions cut 3 bases from V and 5 bases from J, with 7 bases between. Here the CDR3 DNA reads TGTGCCAGCAGCCACTGGGGGACTGAAGCTTTCTTT. It is translated as CASSHWGTEAFF.

The chain's CDR3 is CASSDSGVTEAFF. The CDR3 DNA sequence: TGTGCCAGCAGTGATAGCGGGGTTACTGAAGCTTTCTTT. This chain joins TRBV6-1 and TRBJ1-1; no clear D gene. The germline gives CDR1 MNHNS, CDR2 SASEGT. The CDR3 has 13 amino acids. V was trimmed by 3 bases and J by 5 bases, leaving 10 bases between them.

The V and J genes are TRBV19 and TRBJ1-2, with a weak D call TRBD1 (6 bases). With 3 bases removed from V and 2 bases from J, the gap between germline ends came to 10 bases. CDR1 LNHDA and CDR2 SQIVND come from the germline V gene (reference sequence). The CDR3 contains 14 residues. In DNA form, the CDR3 reads TGTGCCAGTAGTATCACTACAGGGAACTATGGCTACACCTTC. Encoded protein: CASSITTGNYGYTF.

This clonotype showed up just a few times. This rearrangement joins TRBV19 to TRBJ2-1; 10 bases map to TRBD1. The CDR3 length is 14 residues. V was clipped by 5 bases and J by 6 bases; unmatched bases: 4. From germline, CDR1 is LNHDA and CDR2 SQIVND (reference sequence). Here the CDR3 DNA reads TGTGCCAGTAGTCACCGGACAGGGGGCAATGAGCAGTTCTTC. It is translated as CASSHRTGGNEQFF.

The chain has TRBV29-1 and TRBJ2-7, with D possibly TRBD2 on 6 matching bases. This CDR3 region has 12 residues. Germline values: CDR1 SQVTM, CDR2 ANQGSEA. V dropped 3 bases and J dropped 2 bases, with 8 bases sitting between them. The CDR3 coding sequence is TGCAGCGTTGAGAGCGGGCCCTACGAGCAGTACTTC. Translation gives CSVESGPYEQYF.

This clonotype was recorded at least ten times. The chain couples TRBV4-1 to TRBJ2-7; D gene uncertain. This CDR3 spans 14 amino acids. V was clipped by 1 base and J by 1 base, with 8 bases between them. Looked up from germline, CDR1 is MGHRA and CDR2 is YSYEKL. The CDR3, as DNA: TGCGCCAGCAGCCAAGGTGTGGCGTCCTACGAGCAGTACTTC. Translating it yields CASSQGVASYEQYF.

This clonotype was detected once. V usage is TRBV11-1 and J usage is TRBJ1-1; no reliable D call. This CDR3 spans 16 amino acids. Trimming took 5 bases from V and 0 from J, leaving 16 bases between them. CDR1 is SGHAT, CDR2 FQDESV, per germline (reference sequence). CDR3: CASSPMGVLMNTEAFF. The CDR3 DNA is TGTGCCAGCAGCCCTATGGGAGTCCTTATGAACACTGAAGCTTTCTTT.

Many counts were recorded for this clonotype. V and J are TRBV12-3 or TRBV12-4 and TRBJ2-7; D is unclear. The CDR3 extends over 12 amino acids. V lost 3 bases, J lost 7 bases, and 10 bases lay in between. The CDR3 reads CASSFPMGEQYF. The CDR3 DNA reads TGTGCCAGCAGTTTCCCGATGGGGGAGCAGTACTTC.

Ten or more counts support this clonotype. The chain links TRBV7-6 to TRBJ1-2; perhaps TRBD1 as D (6 bases). The length of the CDR3 is 15 residues. Germline CDR1 SGHVS, CDR2 FNYEAQ. V was cut by 4 bases and J by 4 bases, with 16 bases left in between. This CDR3 reads CASSSQGSGAYGYTF. In DNA, the CDR3 is TGTGCCAGCAGCTCACAGGGAAGTGGGGCCTATGGCTACACCTTC.

This clonotype was found a few times. The V and J genes are TRBV7-3 and TRBJ2-5; the D gene is possibly TRBD2 (5 bases). The CDR3 covers 14 residues. Trimming took 4 bases from V and 3 from J, leaving 12 bases between them. Germline assignment: CDR1 SGHTA and CDR2 FQGTGA. The CDR3, as DNA: TGTGCCAGCAGCTCTCGGGGATGGGAAGAGACCCAGTACTTC. This gives the protein CASSSRGWEETQYF. The entire variable domain, with the rest obtained from reference TRBV7-3 and TRBJ2-5, is as follows: GAGVSQTPSNKVTEKGKYVELRCDPISGHTALYWYRQSLGQGPEFLIYFQGTGAADDSGLPNDRFFAVRPEGSVSTLKIQRTERGDSAVYLCASSSRGWEETQYFGPGTRLLVL.

There are a few counts of this clonotype. The rearrangement uses TRBV3-1 and TRBJ2-3; D is perhaps TRBD2 (6 bases). Trimming cost V 8 bases and J 2 bases, with 14 bases left between them. This CDR3 has 14 residues. Germline loops: CDR1 LGHDT, CDR2 YNNKEL (reference sequence). The DNA for the CDR3 is TGTGCCAGCCGATCGGGGGTCACCACAGATACGCAGTATTTT. This gives the protein CASRSGVTTDTQYF.

This clonotype has just a few counts. The chain couples TRBV30 to TRBJ2-1; 7 nucleotides align to TRBD2. The CDR3 covers 14 residues. Trimming removed 1 base from V and 8 bases from J; junction bases left unmatched: 8. Germline CDR1 reads GTSNPN; CDR2 reads SVGIG (reference sequence). The CDR3 bases are TGTGCCTGGAGTGGGGCGGGGGACCAGGATGAGCAGTTCTTC. Translating gives CAWSGAGDQDEQFF.

This clonotype was counted ten times or more. CDR3 sequence: CASSPPRAGFSQETQYF. The CDR3, as DNA: TGCGCCAGCAGCCCCCCCCGCGCGGGGTTTAGCCAAGAGACCCAGTACTTC. This chain connects TRBV5-1 to TRBJ2-5; TRBD2 is a possible D gene (6 bases). Trimming pared 4 bases from V and 1 base from J, leaving 20 bases between. The CDR3 covers 17 residues. CDR1 SGHRS and CDR2 YFSETQ come from the germline V gene.

This rearrangement joins TRBV30 to TRBJ1-5, with D possibly matching TRBD1 (6 bases). The CDR3 totals 13 residues. V was cut by 2 bases and J by 6 bases, with 11 bases left in between. Per the germline V gene, CDR1 is GTSNPN and CDR2 is SVGIG (reference sequence). In DNA form, the CDR3 reads TGTGCCTGGAGTTATTCAGGGGTTCAGCCCCAGCATTTT. This sequence encodes CAWSYSGVQPQHF.

This clonotype has more than one count but fewer than ten. The gene calls are TRBV5-1 and TRBJ2-1; the D is unclear. Germline V lookup: CDR1 SGHRS, CDR2 YFSETQ. Between the trimmed V and J ends, which lost 6 bases and 0 bases, there was a span of 25 bases. The CDR3 is made up of 19 amino acids. In DNA form, the CDR3 reads TGCGCCAGCAAAGAGACGGACCCCATCACACCCGACTCCTACAATGAGCAGTTCTTC. Its protein is CASKETDPITPDSYNEQFF.

There are a few counts of this clonotype. The rearrangement uses TRBV4-2 and TRBJ1-2; D is perhaps TRBD1 (5 bases). Trimming pared 5 bases from V and 6 bases from J, leaving 19 bases between. Germline assignment: CDR1 LGHNA and CDR2 YNFKEQ. The CDR3 is 15 residues long. The CDR3 protein is CASSVGPGRGDGYTF. The CDR3 DNA follows: TGTGCCAGCAGCGTCGGACCGGGCCGGGGGGATGGCTACACCTTC.

This rearrangement joins TRBV9 to TRBJ2-7; 11 bases align to TRBD2. Germline V gives CDR1 SGDLS, CDR2 YYNGEE. J gave up 3 bases and V 3 bases, and 2 bases lay outside the gene matches. The CDR3 runs 14 residues. CDR3 nucleotides: TGTGCCAGCAGCGCCACTAGCGGGAGCTACGAGCAGTACTTC. It is translated as CASSATSGSYEQYF.

Ten or more counts support this clonotype. The chain combines TRBV5-5 with TRBJ2-5; no clear D. This CDR3 has 14 residues. V shed 10 bases and J shed 7 bases, with 23 bases lying between them. Germline CDR1 SGHKS, CDR2 YYEKEE (reference sequence). CDR3: CASDPGRSLGTQYF. CDR3 DNA: TGTGCCTCTGACCCGGGCAGGTCATTAGGGACCCAGTACTTC.

This clonotype was picked up a small number of times. This chain links TRBV6-5 with TRBJ2-1; D not certain. V gave up 6 bases and J gave up 8 bases, with 8 bases separating them. Germline V CDR1 and CDR2: MNHEY, SVGAGI. The CDR3 is made up of 11 amino acids. Written as DNA, the CDR3 is TGTGCCAGCAGCCTATCGGATGAGCAGTTCTTC. It is translated as CASSLSDEQFF.

The chain is built from TRBV28 and TRBJ2-3; possible D gene TRBD1, 6 bases. CDR3 length equals 13 residues. V lost 8 bases to trimming and J lost 3 bases, with 12 bases between them. Germline V gives CDR1 MDHEN, CDR2 SYDVKM. Written as DNA, the CDR3 is TGTGCCAGCTCCACAGGGCTGACAGATACGCAGTATTTT. Its protein is CASSTGLTDTQYF.

The V call is TRBV9, the J call TRBJ2-3, with 11 bases fitting TRBD2. Germline assignment: CDR1 SGDLS and CDR2 YYNGEE. The CDR3 runs to 16 residues. The ends lost 4 bases at V and 5 bases at J; junction bases unmatched: 9. CDR3 loop: CASSRNSGGAGDTQYF. The CDR3 DNA reads TGTGCCAGCAGCAGGAATAGCGGGGGGGCCGGAGATACGCAGTATTTT.

This clonotype was counted a few times. This chain links TRBV7-9 with TRBJ2-5, with a weak D call TRBD2 (5 bases). CDR1 is SEHNR and CDR2 is FQNEAQ in the germline V gene (reference sequence). Deletions cut 7 bases from V and 3 bases from J, with 21 bases between. The CDR3 sequence is 16 residues long. CDR3: CASTPDFEFVKETQYF. The CDR3 coding sequence is TGTGCCAGCACCCCGGACTTCGAATTCGTAAAAGAGACCCAGTACTTC.